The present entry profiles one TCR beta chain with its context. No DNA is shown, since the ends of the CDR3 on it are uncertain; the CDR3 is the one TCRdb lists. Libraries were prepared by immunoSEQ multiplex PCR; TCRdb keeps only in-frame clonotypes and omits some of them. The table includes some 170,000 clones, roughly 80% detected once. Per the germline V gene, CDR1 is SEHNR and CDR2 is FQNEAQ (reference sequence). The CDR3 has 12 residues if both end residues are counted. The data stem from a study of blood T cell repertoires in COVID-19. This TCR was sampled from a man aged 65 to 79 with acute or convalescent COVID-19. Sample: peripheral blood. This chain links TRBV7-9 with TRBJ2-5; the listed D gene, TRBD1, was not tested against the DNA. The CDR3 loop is CASSQGVGQGNF.